This TCR beta chain was observed in a study of response to subunit inactivated influenza vaccine. TCRdb analysed the RT-PCR reads with MiXCR anew, one entry per CDR3 protein. The repertoire holds 700,000 to 900,000 distinct CDR3 sequences, with around 20% as singletons. The CDR3 is 15 residues long. Germline V gene sequence: CDR1 SGDLS, CDR2 YYNGEE. V dropped 1 base and J dropped 2 bases, with 13 bases sitting between them. This clonotype has only one observation. No antigen is known for it. Findings of the study overall: New T cells are recruited in small numbers by each seasonal influenza vaccination, according to the authors' suggestion.

This TCR derives from a man aged 50-59 years who received an inactivated influenza vaccine. The sequenced sample was PBMCs from blood, obtained more than 4 days after vaccination. This sequence joins TRBV9 and TRBJ2-7; perhaps D is TRBD1 or TRBD2 (7 bases each). The CDR3 reads CASSVSQGGPYEQYF. CDR3 bases: TGTGCCAGCAGCGTATCCCAGGGGGGGCCCTACGAGCAGTACTTC.